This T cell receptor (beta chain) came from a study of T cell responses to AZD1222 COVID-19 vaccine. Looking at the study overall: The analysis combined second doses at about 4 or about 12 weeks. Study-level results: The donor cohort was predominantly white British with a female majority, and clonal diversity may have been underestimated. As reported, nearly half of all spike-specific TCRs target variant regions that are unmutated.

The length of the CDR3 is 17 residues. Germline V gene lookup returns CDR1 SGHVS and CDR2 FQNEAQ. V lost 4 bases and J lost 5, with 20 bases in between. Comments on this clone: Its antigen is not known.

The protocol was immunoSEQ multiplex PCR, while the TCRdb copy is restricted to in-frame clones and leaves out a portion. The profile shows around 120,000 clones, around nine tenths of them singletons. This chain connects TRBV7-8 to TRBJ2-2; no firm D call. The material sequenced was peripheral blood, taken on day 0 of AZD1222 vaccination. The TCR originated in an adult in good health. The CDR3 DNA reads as TGTGCCAGCAGCTCAATTAGGGTGGGGATTCAGACCGGGGAGCTGTTTTTT. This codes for CASSSIRVGIQTGELFF.